This passage covers 7 T cell receptor beta chains from one sample sequenced in a study of tissue T cells after allogeneic stem cell transplantation. Method: immunoSEQ multiplex PCR; TCRdb's copy keeps in-frame clones and lacks some. The sample has roughly 8,900 clones; around half are singletons. The sample's time point: mouse harvest day 7 after allogeneic transplant. The graft held 10^6 splenic CD5+ T cells and 10^7 T-cell-depleted bone marrow cells. Source material: gut tissue. All receptors derive from a female BALB/c mouse given C57BL/6 T cells with graft-versus-host disease after an allogeneic hematopoietic cell transplant.

In this sample, this clone turned up a few times. Gene and germline names: mouse. The DNA ends 1 residue before the CDR3 does, and the rest of the CDR3 is filled in from the germline J gene. The chain has TRBV19 and TRBJ1-4, with D possibly matching TRBD1 (6 bases). Germline CDR1 and CDR2: FNHDT and SITEND (reference sequence). Trimming took 5 bases from V and 0 from J, leaving 8 bases between them. There are 14 residues in the CDR3. CDR3 sequence: CASRGTISNERLFF. The CDR3 bases that were read are TGTGCCAGCAGGGGGACAATTTCCAACGAAAGATTATTT.

On this clone itself: Mouse gene names apply. Read sequence stops 1 residue before the CDR3 end, and the germline J gene provides the missing end. The V gene is TRBV20, the J gene TRBJ2-1, with D possibly TRBD2 on 6 matching bases. The V end lost 2 bases, the J end lost 6 bases, and 8 bases lay between the germline ends. The germline V gene has CDR1 GFQATS and CDR2 STVNSAI. The CDR3 is 12 residues long. This chain's CDR3 is CGARWGFAEQFF. Partial CDR3 DNA: TGTGGTGCTAGGTGGGGGTTTGCTGAGCAGTTC.

In the case of this clone: Gene names are the mouse ones. The CDR3 goes on 1 residue after the read ends, and that part is filled in from the germline J gene. V usage is TRBV2 and J usage is TRBJ2-4; maybe TRBD2 (6 bases). CDR1 and CDR2 (germline): LGHNA, YSYQKL. CDR3 length: 16 residues. V shed 0 bases and J shed 1 base, with 11 bases lying between them. Here the CDR3 reads CASSQDGRGGQNTLYF. Partial CDR3 DNA: TGTGCCAGCAGCCAAGATGGTCGGGGGGGTCAAAACACCTTGTAC. The full variable domain, in which reference TRBV2 and TRBJ2-4 provide the parts outside the CDR3, is DPKIIQKPKYLVAVTGSEKILICEQYLGHNAMYWYRQSAKKPLEFMFSYSYQKLMDNQTASSRFQPQSSKKNHLDLQITALKPDDSATYFCASSQDGRGGQNTLYFGAGTRLSVL.

Remarks on this clone: The gene names here belong to mouse. From the germline J gene comes the end of the CDR3, since the read stops 1 residue before it. The V gene is TRBV12-1, the J gene TRBJ2-7; no firm D call. This CDR3 region has 11 residues. Germline V lookup: CDR1 SGHSN, CDR2 HYEKVE. V gave up 0 bases and J gave up 6 bases, with 5 bases separating them. Partial CDR3 DNA: TGTGCCAGCTCTCTCGAAGGTGAACAGTAC. It is translated as CASSLEGEQY. The entire CDR3 protein reads CASSLEGEQYF. The whole variable domain, filled in from reference TRBV12-1 and TRBJ2-7, reads DSGVVQSPRHIIKEKGGRSVLTCIPISGHSNVVWYQQTLGKELKFLIQHYEKVERDKGFLPSRFSVQQFDDYHSEMNMSALELEDSAMYFCASSLEGEQYFGPGTRLTVL.

Of note for this clone: The germline and genes are mouse ones. Coverage ceases 1 residue before the CDR3 finishes, and the germline J gene fills in the end. This rearrangement joins TRBV5 to TRBJ2-5; D perhaps matches TRBD2 (5 bases). From germline, CDR1 is LGHNA and CDR2 YNLKQL (reference sequence). Trimming left V 0 bases short and J 6 bases short, with 13 bases between. The CDR3 is 15 residues long. Incomplete CDR3 DNA: TGTGCCAGCAGCCAAGAAAGGCAGTTGGGGGACACCCAGTAC. It encodes CASSQERQLGDTQY. The full CDR3 protein reads CASSQERQLGDTQYF.

This clone was counted a few times. The gene names here belong to mouse. The CDR3 bases that were read are TGCTCCAGCAGTACCAGGGGAAACACAGAAGTCTTC. It specifies CSSSTRGNTEVF. The entire CDR3 protein is CSSSTRGNTEVFF. The V call is TRBV23, the J call TRBJ1-1; the tabulated D call, TRBD1, remains unverified against the DNA. The CDR3 end lies 1 residue beyond the end of the read and is filled in from the germline J gene. The CDR3 sequence is 13 residues long. The germline V gene has CDR1 KGHTA and CDR2 FQNQQP.

This clone showed up just a few times. The listed genes are named as in mouse. Sequencing ends 1 residue short of the CDR3 end; the germline J gene provides the rest. The chain combines TRBV12-2 with TRBJ2-7, with TRBD2 matching 10 bases. Trimming at V came to 4 bases and at J to 7 bases, leaving 9 bases not matched to a gene. The CDR3 consists of 14 residues. Per germline, CDR1 SGHLS and CDR2 HYDKME. The CDR3 sequence is CASSRLGGPLEQYF. CDR3 DNA (partial): TGTGCCAGCTCCCGACTGGGGGGCCCTTTGGAACAGTAC.